This T cell receptor (beta chain) is from a study of OX40 agonist ivuxolimab in advanced cancers. The protocol was immunoSEQ multiplex PCR, while the TCRdb copy is restricted to in-frame clones and leaves out a portion. The sample consists of about 70,000 clones, 60% to 80% of them appearing once. The source material was CD4+ or CD8+ T cells sorted from blood, sampled in a trial of the OX40 agonist ivuxolimab. The TCR was taken from an adult with an advanced solid tumor such as melanoma, head and neck, liver or kidney cancer.

CDR3 region: CAWAPHRRTTPYNEQFF. CDR3 bases: TGTGCCTGGGCCCCTCACCGGCGAACTACACCCTACAATGAGCAGTTCTTC. The chain links TRBV30 to TRBJ2-1; D is uncertain. The ends were cut back, 5 bases at V and 2 bases at J, with 22 bases in the middle. The germline CDR1 and CDR2 sequences are GTSNPN and SVGIG (reference sequence). The CDR3 runs 17 residues. Full variable domain (rest looked up from reference TRBV30 and TRBJ2-1): SQTIHQWPATLVQPVGSPLSLECTVEGTSNPNLYWYRQAAGRGLQLLFYSVGIGQISSEVPQNLSASRPQDRQFILSSKKLLLSDSGFYLCAWAPHRRTTPYNEQFFGPGTRLTVL.